The clone carrying this T cell receptor (beta chain) was counted a single time. The target antigen is unknown. This entry belongs to a study of OX40 agonist ivuxolimab in advanced cancers. Study details: Patients in dose escalation had liver, melanoma, kidney or head and neck cancers. Three patients got partial responses; one had hepatocellular carcinoma and two had cutaneous melanoma.

CDR1 is MDHEN and CDR2 is SYDVKM in the germline V gene. Trimming took off 2 bases at V and 10 bases at J, with 8 bases between the two ends. This CDR3 comprises 11 residues. Points from the study as a whole: Low normalized clonal expansion also occurred in some nonresponding patients.

Method: immunoSEQ multiplex PCR; TCRdb's copy keeps in-frame clones and lacks some. Of fewer than 85,000 clones in the sample, over 75% were seen once. This chain uses TRBV28 with TRBJ1-1; D not certain. The source of this sequence is an adult with an advanced solid tumor such as melanoma, head and neck, liver or kidney cancer. Source: CD4+ or CD8+ T cells sorted from blood, taken in a trial of the OX40 agonist ivuxolimab. In DNA form, the CDR3 reads TGTGCCAGCAGTTTAGAGTTTGTAGCTTTCTTT. This gives the protein CASSLEFVAFF. The entire variable domain, with the rest obtained from reference TRBV28 and TRBJ1-1, is as follows: DVKVTQSSRYLVKRTGEKVFLECVQDMDHENMFWYRQDPGLGLRLIYFSYDVKMKEKGDIPEGYSVSREKKERFSLILESASTNQTSMYLCASSLEFVAFFGQGTRLTVV.